The clone carrying this T cell receptor beta chain was observed many times. This entry comes from a study of T-cell reconstitution after alpha-beta-depleted transplantation in children. This CDR3 is built from 17 residues. Germline CDR1 SGHRS, CDR2 YFSETQ. The trim removed 0 bases at V and 7 bases at J, leaving 9 bases unmatched. As it was prepared, the TCRbeta library received unique molecular identifiers. TCRdb called the PCR reads again in MiXCR, with one record for every CDR3 protein. The sample holds around 300,000 distinct CDR3 sequences, 11% seen once. The chain joins TRBV5-1 to TRBJ2-1, with 11 bases fitting TRBD2. The clonotype was recovered from a male patient between 2 and 10 years old who had a stem cell transplant for chronic granulomatous disease, so the T cells may come from the graft donor. Sequenced here: peripheral blood, sampled 180 days after TCRalphabeta/CD19-depleted stem cell transplant. CDR3 amino acids: CASSLVLAGGLWNEQFF. CDR3 coding DNA: TGCGCCAGCAGCTTGGTCCTAGCGGGAGGTCTGTGGAATGAGCAGTTCTTC.